Given below is one TCR beta chain in context. These data come from a study of T-cell memory formation after mild COVID-19. The CDR3 runs 13 residues. V shed 2 bases and J shed 4 bases, with 7 bases lying between them. The germline gives CDR1 MNHEY, CDR2 SMNVEV (reference sequence). TCRdb processed the 5' RACE reads anew with MiXCR; each CDR3 protein has one entry. In the table there are about 150,000 distinct CDR3 sequences, about a third of which are singletons. Material: PBMCs or a T cell subset sorted from them (not recorded which). This TCR derives from an adult woman who had mild COVID-19 (a few samples of this study predate the infection). Cell type and time point are not known. The rearrangement joins TRBV27 to TRBJ2-3; D not resolved. CDR3 region: CASSLNPPDTQYF. The CDR3 DNA is TGTGCCAGCAGTTTAAACCCCCCAGATACGCAGTATTTT.